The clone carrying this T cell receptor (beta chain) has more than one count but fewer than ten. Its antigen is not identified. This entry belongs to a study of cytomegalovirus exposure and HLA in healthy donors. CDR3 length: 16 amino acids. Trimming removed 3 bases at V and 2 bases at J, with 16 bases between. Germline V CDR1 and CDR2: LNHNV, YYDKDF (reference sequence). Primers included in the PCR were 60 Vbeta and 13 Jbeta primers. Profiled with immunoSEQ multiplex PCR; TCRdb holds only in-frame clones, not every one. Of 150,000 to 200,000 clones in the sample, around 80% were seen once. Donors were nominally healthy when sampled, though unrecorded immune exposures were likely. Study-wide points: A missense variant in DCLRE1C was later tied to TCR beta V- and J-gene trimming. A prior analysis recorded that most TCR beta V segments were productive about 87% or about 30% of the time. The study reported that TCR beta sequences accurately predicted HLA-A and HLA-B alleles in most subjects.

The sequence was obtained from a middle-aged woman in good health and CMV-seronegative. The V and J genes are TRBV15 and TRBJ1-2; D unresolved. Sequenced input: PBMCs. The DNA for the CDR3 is TGTGCCACCAGCAGGTCACCCGACGGAGCCAACTATGGCTACACCTTC. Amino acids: CATSRSPDGANYGYTF. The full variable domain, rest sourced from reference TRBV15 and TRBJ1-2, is DAMVIQNPRYQVTQFGKPVTLSCSQTLNHNVMYWYQQKSSQAPKLLFHYYDKDFNNEADTPDNFQSRRPNTSFCFLDIRSPGLGDTAMYLCATSRSPDGANYGYTFGSGTRLTVV.